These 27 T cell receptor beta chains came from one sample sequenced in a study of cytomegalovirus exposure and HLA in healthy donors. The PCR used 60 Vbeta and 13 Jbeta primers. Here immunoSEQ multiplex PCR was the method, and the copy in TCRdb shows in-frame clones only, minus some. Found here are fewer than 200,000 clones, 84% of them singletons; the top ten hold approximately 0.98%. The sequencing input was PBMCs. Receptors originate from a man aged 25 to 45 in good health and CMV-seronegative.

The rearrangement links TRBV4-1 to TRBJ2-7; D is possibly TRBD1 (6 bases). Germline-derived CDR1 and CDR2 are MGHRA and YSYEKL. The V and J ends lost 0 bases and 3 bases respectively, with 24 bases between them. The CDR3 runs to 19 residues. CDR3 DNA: TGCGCCAGCAGCCAAGAAGAAAGTCTTGGACAGACCCTCGGCTACGAGCAGTACTTC. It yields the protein CASSQEESLGQTLGYEQYF.

The CDR3 DNA is TGTGCCAGCAGTGAACCAGGGTATCTGGGCACTGAAGCTTTCTTT. Translation gives CASSEPGYLGTEAFF. The genes are TRBV6-1 and TRBJ1-1; TRBD1 might be the D (5 bases). Germline CDR1 reads MNHNS; CDR2 reads SASEGT. The germline V and J ends were trimmed by 2 bases and 4 bases, with 14 bases remaining between them. The CDR3 runs 15 residues.

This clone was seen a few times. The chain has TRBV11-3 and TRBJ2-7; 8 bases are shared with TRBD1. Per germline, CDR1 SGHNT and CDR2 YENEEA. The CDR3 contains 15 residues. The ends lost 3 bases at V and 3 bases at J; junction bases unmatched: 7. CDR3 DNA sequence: TGTGCCAGCAGCTTCATCACGACAGGGGACTACGAGCAGTACTTC. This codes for CASSFITTGDYEQYF. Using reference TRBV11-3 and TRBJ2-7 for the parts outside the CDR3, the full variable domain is EAGVVQSPRYKIIEKKQPVAFWCNPISGHNTLYWYLQNLGQGPELLIRYENEEAVDDSQLPKDRFSAERLKGVDSTLKIQPAELGDSAVYLCASSFITTGDYEQYFGPGTRLTVT.

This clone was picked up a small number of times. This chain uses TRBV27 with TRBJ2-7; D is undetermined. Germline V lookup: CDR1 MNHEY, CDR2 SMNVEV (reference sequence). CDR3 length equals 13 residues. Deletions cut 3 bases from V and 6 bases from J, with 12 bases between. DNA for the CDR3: TGTGCCAGCAGTTTGGTTCCGGTTAGCGAGCAGTACTTC. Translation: CASSLVPVSEQYF.

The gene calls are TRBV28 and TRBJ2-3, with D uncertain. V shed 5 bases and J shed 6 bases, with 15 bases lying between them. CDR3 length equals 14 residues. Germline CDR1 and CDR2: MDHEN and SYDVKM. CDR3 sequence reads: CASSMGLRLDTQYF. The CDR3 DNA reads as TGTGCCAGCAGTATGGGCCTGCGCTTGGATACGCAGTATTTT.

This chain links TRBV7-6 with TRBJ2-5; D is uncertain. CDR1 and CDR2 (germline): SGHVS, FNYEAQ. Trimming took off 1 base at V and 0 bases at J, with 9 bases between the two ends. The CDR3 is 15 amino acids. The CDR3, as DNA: TGTGCCAGCAGCTTAGAAGCTAGAAACCAAGAGACCCAGTACTTC. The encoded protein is CASSLEARNQETQYF.

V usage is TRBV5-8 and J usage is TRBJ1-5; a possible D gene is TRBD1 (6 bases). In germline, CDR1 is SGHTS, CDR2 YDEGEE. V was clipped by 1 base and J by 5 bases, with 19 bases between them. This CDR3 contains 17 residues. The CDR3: CASSLNVRGAAYQPQHF. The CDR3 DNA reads TGTGCCAGCAGCTTGAATGTTCGGGGGGCTGCTTATCAGCCCCAGCATTTT. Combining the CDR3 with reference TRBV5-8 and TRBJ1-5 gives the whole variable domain EAGVTQSPTHLIKTRGQQATLRCSPISGHTSVYWYQQALGLGLQFLLWYDEGEERNRGNFPPRFSGRQFPNYSSELNVNALELEDSALYLCASSLNVRGAAYQPQHFGDGTRLSIL.

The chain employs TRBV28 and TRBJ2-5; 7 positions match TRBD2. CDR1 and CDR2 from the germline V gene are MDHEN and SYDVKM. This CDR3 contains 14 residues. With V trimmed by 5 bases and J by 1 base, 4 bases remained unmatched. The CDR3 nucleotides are TGTGCCAGCAGTCCCCGCGGGGGCCAAGAGACCCAGTACTTC. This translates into CASSPRGGQETQYF.

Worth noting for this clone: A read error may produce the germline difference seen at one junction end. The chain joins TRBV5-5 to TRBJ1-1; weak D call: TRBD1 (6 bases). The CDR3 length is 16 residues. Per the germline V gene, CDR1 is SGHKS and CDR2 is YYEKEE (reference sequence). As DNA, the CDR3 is TGTGTCAGCAGCTTAACCGGGACACGAGGGAACACTGAAGCTTTCTTT. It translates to CVSSLTGTRGNTEAFF.

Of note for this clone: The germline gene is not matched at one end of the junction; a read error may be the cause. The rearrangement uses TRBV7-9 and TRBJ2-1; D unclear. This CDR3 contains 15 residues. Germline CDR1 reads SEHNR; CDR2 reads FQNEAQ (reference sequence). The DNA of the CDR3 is TGTTCCAGCAGCTTAGGGCCAAGCTCCTACAATGAGCAGTTCTTC. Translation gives CSSSLGPSSYNEQFF.

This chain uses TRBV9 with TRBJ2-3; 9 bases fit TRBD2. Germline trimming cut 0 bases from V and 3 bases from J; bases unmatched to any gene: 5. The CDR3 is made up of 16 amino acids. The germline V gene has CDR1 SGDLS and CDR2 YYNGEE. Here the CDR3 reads CASSVGRLAATDTQYF. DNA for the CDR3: TGTGCCAGCAGCGTAGGGCGACTAGCGGCAACAGATACGCAGTATTTT.

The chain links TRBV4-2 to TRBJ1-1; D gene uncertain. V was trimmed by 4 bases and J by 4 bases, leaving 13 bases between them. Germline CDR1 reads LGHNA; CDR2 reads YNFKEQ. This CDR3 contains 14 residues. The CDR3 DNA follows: TGTGCCAGCAGCCCCGGGTGGGTGAGCACTGAAGCTTTCTTT. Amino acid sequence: CASSPGWVSTEAFF.

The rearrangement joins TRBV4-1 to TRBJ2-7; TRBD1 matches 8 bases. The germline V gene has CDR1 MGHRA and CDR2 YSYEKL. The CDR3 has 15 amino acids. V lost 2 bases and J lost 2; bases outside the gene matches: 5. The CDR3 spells CASSQLGQVTYEQYF. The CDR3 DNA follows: TGCGCCAGCAGCCAACTGGGACAGGTAACCTACGAGCAGTACTTC.

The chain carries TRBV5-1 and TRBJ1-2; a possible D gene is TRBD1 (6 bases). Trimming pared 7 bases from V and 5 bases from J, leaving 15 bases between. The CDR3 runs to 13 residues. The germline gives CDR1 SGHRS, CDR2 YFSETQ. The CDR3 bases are TGCGCCAGCGGCGATTCAGGGGAGTATGGCTACACCTTC. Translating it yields CASGDSGEYGYTF.

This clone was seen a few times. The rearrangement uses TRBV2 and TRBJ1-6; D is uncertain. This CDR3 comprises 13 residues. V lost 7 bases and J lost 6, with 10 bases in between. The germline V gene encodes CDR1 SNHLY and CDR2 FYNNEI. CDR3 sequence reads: CASNSQANSPLHF. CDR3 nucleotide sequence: TGTGCCAGCAACTCCCAGGCTAATTCACCCCTCCACTTT.

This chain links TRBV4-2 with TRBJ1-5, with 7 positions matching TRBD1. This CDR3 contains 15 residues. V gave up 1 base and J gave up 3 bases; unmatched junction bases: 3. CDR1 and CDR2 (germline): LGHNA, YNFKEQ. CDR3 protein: CASSQGQGDNQPQHF. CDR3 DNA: TGTGCCAGCAGCCAAGGACAGGGAGACAATCAGCCCCAGCATTTT.

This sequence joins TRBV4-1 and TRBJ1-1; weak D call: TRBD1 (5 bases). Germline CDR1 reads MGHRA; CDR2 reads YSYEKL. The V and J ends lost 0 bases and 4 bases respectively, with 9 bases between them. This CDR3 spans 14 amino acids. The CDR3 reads CASSQDQGPTEAFF. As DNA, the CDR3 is TGCGCCAGCAGCCAAGATCAGGGTCCCACTGAAGCTTTCTTT.

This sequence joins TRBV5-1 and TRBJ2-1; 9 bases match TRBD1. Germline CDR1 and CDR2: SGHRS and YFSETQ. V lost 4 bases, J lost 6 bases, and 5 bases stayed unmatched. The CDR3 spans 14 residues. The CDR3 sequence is CASSPGTGSNEQFF. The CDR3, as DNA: TGCGCCAGCAGCCCCGGGACAGGGAGCAATGAGCAGTTCTTC.

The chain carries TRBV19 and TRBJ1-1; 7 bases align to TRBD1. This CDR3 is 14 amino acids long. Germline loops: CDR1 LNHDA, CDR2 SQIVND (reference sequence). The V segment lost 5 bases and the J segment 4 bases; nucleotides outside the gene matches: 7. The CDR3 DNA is TGTGCCAGTAGTGTCCAGGGGGTGGGCACTGAAGCTTTCTTT. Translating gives CASSVQGVGTEAFF.

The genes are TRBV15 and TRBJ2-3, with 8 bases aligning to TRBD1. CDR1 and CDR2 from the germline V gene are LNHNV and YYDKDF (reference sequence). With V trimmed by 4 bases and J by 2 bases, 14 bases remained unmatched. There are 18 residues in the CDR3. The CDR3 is CATSTRSPQGAPTDTQYF. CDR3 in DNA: TGTGCCACCAGCACTCGATCACCCCAGGGGGCGCCCACAGATACGCAGTATTTT. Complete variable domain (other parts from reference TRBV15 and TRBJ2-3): DAMVIQNPRYQVTQFGKPVTLSCSQTLNHNVMYWYQQKSSQAPKLLFHYYDKDFNNEADTPDNFQSRRPNTSFCFLDIRSPGLGDTAMYLCATSTRSPQGAPTDTQYFGPGTRLTVL.

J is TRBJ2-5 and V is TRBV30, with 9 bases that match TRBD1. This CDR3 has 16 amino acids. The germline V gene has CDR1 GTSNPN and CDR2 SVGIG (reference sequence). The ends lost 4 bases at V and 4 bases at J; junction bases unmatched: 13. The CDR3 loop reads CAWIGRDRVFRETQYF. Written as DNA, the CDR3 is TGTGCCTGGATTGGCCGGGACAGGGTGTTTAGAGAGACCCAGTACTTC.

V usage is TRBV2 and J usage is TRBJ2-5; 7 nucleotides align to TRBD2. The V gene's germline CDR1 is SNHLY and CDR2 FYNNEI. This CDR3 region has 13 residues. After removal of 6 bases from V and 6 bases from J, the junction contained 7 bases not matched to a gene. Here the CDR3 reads CASSILATKTQYF. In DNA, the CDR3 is TGTGCCAGCAGCATACTAGCGACGAAGACCCAGTACTTC.

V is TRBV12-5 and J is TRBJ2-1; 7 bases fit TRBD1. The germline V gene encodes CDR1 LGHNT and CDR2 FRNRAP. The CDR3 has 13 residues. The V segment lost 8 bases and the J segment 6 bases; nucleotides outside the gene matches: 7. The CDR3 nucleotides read TGTGCTAGTCGGAAGGACAGGATCAATGAGCAGTTCTTC. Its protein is CASRKDRINEQFF.

Here the CDR3 DNA reads TGTGCCAGCAGCTGGGGACTAGCCCCCGAGACCCAGTACTTC. It is translated as CASSWGLAPETQYF. This chain joins TRBV5-4 and TRBJ2-5; 9 nucleotides agree with TRBD2. The germline gives CDR1 SGHNT, CDR2 YYREEE (reference sequence). The junction had 5 bases not matched to a gene; V was cut back by 3 bases and J by 5 bases. There are 14 residues in the CDR3. Looking up the rest from reference TRBV5-4 and TRBJ2-5 gives the full variable domain: ETGVTQSPTHLIKTRGQQVTLRCSSQSGHNTVSWYQQALGQGPQFIFQYYREEENGRGNFPPRFSGLQFPNYSSELNVNALELDDSALYLCASSWGLAPETQYFGPGTRLLVL.

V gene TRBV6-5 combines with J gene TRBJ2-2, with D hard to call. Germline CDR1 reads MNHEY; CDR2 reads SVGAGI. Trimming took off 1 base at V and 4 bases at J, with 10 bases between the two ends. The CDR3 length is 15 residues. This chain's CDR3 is CASSYYPTGTGELFF. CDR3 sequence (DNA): TGTGCCAGCAGTTACTATCCGACGGGCACCGGGGAGCTGTTTTTT.

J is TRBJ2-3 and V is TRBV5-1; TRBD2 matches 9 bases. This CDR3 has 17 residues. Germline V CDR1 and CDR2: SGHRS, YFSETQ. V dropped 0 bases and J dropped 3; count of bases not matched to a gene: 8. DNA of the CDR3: TGCGCCAGCAGCTTGGATAGCGGGAGTAGGGCAACAGATACGCAGTATTTT. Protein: CASSLDSGSRATDTQYF.

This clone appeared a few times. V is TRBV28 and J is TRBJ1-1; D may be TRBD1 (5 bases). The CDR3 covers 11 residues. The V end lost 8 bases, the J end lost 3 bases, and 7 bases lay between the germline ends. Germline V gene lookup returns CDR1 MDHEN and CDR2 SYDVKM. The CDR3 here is CASGGYTEAFF. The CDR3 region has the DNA TGTGCCAGCGGGGGGTACACTGAAGCTTTCTTT.